Listed below are T cell receptor beta chains from one sample, sequenced in a study of blood T cell repertoires in COVID-19. Profiling relied on immunoSEQ multiplex PCR, and the TCRdb table lists in-frame clones only, not all of them. Of about 400,000 clones in the sample, roughly 91% were seen once. Specimen: PBMCs or T cells enriched from blood (not recorded which). The receptors were gathered from a woman in her twenties or thirties who had recovered from COVID-19. Both conserved end residues are part of each CDR3. A D gene is named only where the DNA matches it firmly. Clone size is stated in some rows and not others, as once, few, many or a class when expanded.

>14|-|TRBJ2-3|TRBV4-1|-
CASSHFLAADTQYF
TGCGCCAGCAGCCACTTCTTAGCGGCAGATACGCAGTATTTT
>16|TRBD1|TRBJ1-4|TRBV9|-
CASSVAGDRANEKLFF
TGTGCCAGCAGCGTAGCCGGAGACAGGGCTAATGAAAAACTGTTTTTT
>15|TRBD1|TRBJ2-7|TRBV6-5|once
CASTPDRVPSYEQYF
TGTGCCAGCACCCCGGACAGGGTCCCCTCCTACGAGCAGTACTTC
>17|TRBD1|TRBJ2-7|TRBV5-1|-
CASSPSRLDRVEHEQYF
TGCGCCAGCAGCCCTTCCCGGCTAGACAGGGTCGAACACGAGCAGTACTTC
>14|-|TRBJ1-1|TRBV5-4|-
CASRNDRFGTEAFF
TGTGCCAGCAGAAATGACAGGTTCGGGACTGAAGCTTTCTTT
>14|-|TRBJ2-5|TRBV30|-
CAWSGIEGRETQYF
TGTGCCTGGAGTGGGATTGAGGGGAGGGAGACCCAGTACTTC
>15|-|TRBJ2-7|TRBV5-1|-
CASSLGPHLAYEQYF
TGCGCCAGCAGCTTGGGCCCGCATTTAGCCTACGAGCAGTACTTC
>16|TRBD2|TRBJ2-2|TRBV2|-
CASSAKRGASTGELFF
TGTGCCAGCAGTGCGAAGCGGGGGGCGAGCACCGGGGAGCTGTTTTTT
>15|-|TRBJ1-6|TRBV7-2|-
CASSLGLTPRAPLHF
TGTGCCAGCAGCTTAGGTCTCACTCCGAGGGCACCCCTCCACTTT
>16|TRBD2|TRBJ2-3|TRBV28|few
CASNVQLAESTDTQYF
TGTGCCAGCAACGTCCAACTAGCGGAATCCACAGATACGCAGTATTTT
>13|-|TRBJ2-5|TRBV5-4|-
CASSVSPVETQYF
TGTGCCAGCAGCGTTTCCCCGGTAGAGACCCAGTACTTC
>15|TRBD1|TRBJ2-7|TRBV18|-
CASSPGQGPGSEQYF
TGTGCCAGCTCACCGGGACAGGGCCCCGGGTCCGAGCAGTACTTC
>14|-|TRBJ2-1|TRBV30|-
CAWSVLVGYNEQFF
TGTGCCTGGAGTGTACTAGTCGGCTACAATGAGCAGTTCTTC
>15|TRBD1|TRBJ1-6|TRBV6-6|-
CASSWDRGEGSPLHF
TGTGCCAGCAGTTGGGACAGGGGGGAGGGATCACCCCTCCACTTT
>15|TRBD1|TRBJ1-2|TRBV5-1|-
CASSAYRGVENGYTF
TGCGCCAGCAGCGCATACAGGGGCGTTGAGAATGGCTACACCTTC
>17|TRBD2|TRBJ2-5|TRBV10-2|-
CASRGVAGGVYQETQYF
TGCGCCAGCCGCGGGGTAGCGGGGGGTGTGTACCAAGAGACCCAGTACTTC
>12|-|TRBJ2-7|TRBV24-1|-
CATSDSAYEQYF
TGTGCCACCAGTGATTCCGCCTACGAGCAGTACTTC
>15|-|TRBJ2-7|TRBV28|-
CASKRPGTLSYEQYF
TGTGCCAGCAAGAGACCCGGGACTCTAAGCTACGAGCAGTACTTC
>16|-|TRBJ2-1|TRBV13|-
CASSLLAGSRNNEQFF
TGTGCCAGCAGCTTACTGGCGGGAAGTAGGAACAATGAGCAGTTCTTC
>16|TRBD1|TRBJ1-2|TRBV11-2|-
CASSLEPVDRVGGYTF
TGTGCCAGCAGCTTAGAACCCGTAGACAGGGTCGGGGGCTACACCTTC
>11|-|TRBJ1-4|TRBV20-1|-
CSAYSLEKLFF
TGCAGTGCGTATTCTCTCGAAAAACTGTTTTTT
>15|TRBD2|TRBJ2-7|TRBV11-2|-
CASSQALAGAYEQYF
TGTGCCAGCAGCCAAGCGCTAGCGGGAGCCTACGAGCAGTACTTC
>13|-|TRBJ1-1|TRBV6-1|-
CASSEAWNTEAFF
TGTGCCAGCAGTGAAGCCTGGAACACTGAAGCTTTCTTT
>15|TRBD2|TRBJ2-3|TRBV28|-
CASRTAGVRTDTQYF
TGTGCCAGCAGGACGGCGGGAGTCCGCACAGATACGCAGTATTTT
>17|-|TRBJ1-3|TRBV28|-
CASSAVDRTISGNTIYF
TGTGCCAGCAGCGCTGTCGACAGGACCATCTCTGGAAACACCATATATTTT
>18|TRBD1|TRBJ1-3|TRBV7-9|-
CASSPIPGDSLSGNTIYF
TGTGCCAGCAGCCCCATCCCTGGGGACAGCCTCTCTGGAAACACCATATATTTT
>14|TRBD1|TRBJ1-4|TRBV30|-
CAWRRTGGNEKLFF
TGTGCCTGGAGGAGGACAGGGGGTAATGAAAAACTGTTTTTT
>13|-|TRBJ1-2|TRBV5-1|-
CASSWEGGDGYTF
TGCGCCAGCAGCTGGGAGGGTGGGGATGGCTACACCTTC
>13|-|TRBJ2-1|TRBV11-2|-
CASSLDLRRREFF
TGTGCCAGCAGCTTAGATTTACGACGCCGGGAGTTCTTC
>14|TRBD1|TRBJ2-5|TRBV7-9|-
CASSPGQGLGTQYF
TGTGCCAGCAGCCCGGGACAGGGTTTGGGGACCCAGTACTTC
>15|TRBD1|TRBJ1-2|TRBV19|few
CASSFRTDRGYGYTF
TGTGCCAGTAGTTTCCGGACCGACAGGGGCTATGGCTACACCTTC
>14|TRBD1|TRBJ1-5|TRBV28|once
CASNPTGGSQPQHF
TGTGCCAGCAACCCAACAGGGGGCAGTCAGCCCCAGCATTTT
>18|TRBD2|TRBJ2-5|TRBV5-4|-
CASSLAGGLAGAGETQYF
TGTGCCAGCAGCTTGGCGGGTGGACTAGCGGGGGCGGGGGAGACCCAGTACTTC
>19|TRBD1|TRBJ1-2|TRBV19|-
CASTTIWVGQEEATYGYTF
TGTGCCAGTACCACCATTTGGGTCGGACAGGAAGAAGCGACGTATGGCTACACCTTC
>15|-|TRBJ1-1|TRBV18|-
CASSVWGGENTEAFF
TGTGCCAGCTCGGTGTGGGGGGGTGAGAACACTGAAGCTTTCTTT
>14|-|TRBJ2-2|TRBV27|few
CASSLGDTTGELFF
TGTGCCAGCAGTTTAGGGGACACCACCGGGGAGCTGTTTTTT
>15|-|TRBJ2-7|TRBV7-9|-
CASSLPQGSSYEQYF
TGTGCCAGCAGCTTACCCCAGGGGAGCTCCTACGAGCAGTACTTC
>12|-|TRBJ1-5|TRBV2|-
CASGLSNQPQHF
TGTGCCAGCGGACTGAGCAATCAGCCCCAGCATTTT
>15|-|TRBJ1-1|TRBV6-1|-
CASSLTQDFKTEAFF
TGTGCCAGCAGTCTTACCCAGGATTTCAAGACTGAAGCTTTCTTT
>13|TRBD2|TRBJ2-5|TRBV29-1|-
CSVSGRAVETQYF
TGCAGCGTCAGCGGGAGGGCCGTAGAGACCCAGTACTTC
>15|-|TRBJ2-5|TRBV28|-
CASSLPTGSGETQYF
TGTGCCAGCAGTTTGCCTACAGGGTCCGGAGAGACCCAGTACTTC
>13|-|TRBJ1-3|TRBV9|-
CASSAAGRDTIYF
TGTGCCAGCAGCGCGGCAGGTCGTGACACCATATATTTT
>15|-|TRBJ2-1|TRBV10-1|once
CASSTGGAAYNEQFF
TGCGCCAGCAGTACAGGGGGGGCGGCCTACAATGAGCAGTTCTTC
>17|-|TRBJ1-6|TRBV2|-
CASSVPKGSSYNSPLHF
TGTGCCAGCAGTGTCCCTAAAGGGAGCTCCTATAATTCACCCCTCCACTTT
>13|-|TRBJ1-4|TRBV12-3/TRBV12-4|-
CASSLRGSGELFF
TGTGCCAGCAGTTTAAGAGGGTCTGGGGAACTGTTTTTT
>13|TRBD2|TRBJ2-1|TRBV12-3/TRBV12-4|-
CASSSGLVPEQFF
TGTGCCAGCAGTTCGGGACTAGTTCCTGAGCAGTTCTTC
>16|-|TRBJ1-4|TRBV29-1|-
CSVSGFSGIANEKLFF
TGCAGCGTCTCCGGCTTCTCGGGGATAGCTAATGAAAAACTGTTTTTT
>14|TRBD1|TRBJ1-4|TRBV6-6|-
CASAEPTGIVKLFF
TGTGCCAGCGCCGAACCGACAGGGATCGTAAAACTGTTTTTT
>14|-|TRBJ1-2|TRBV6-5|-
CASSYRGVGYGYTF
TGTGCCAGCAGTTACCGGGGGGTGGGCTATGGCTACACCTTC
>13|-|TRBJ1-2|TRBV10-1|-
CASSELDEDGYTF
TGCGCCAGCAGTGAGTTGGATGAGGATGGCTACACCTTC
>13|TRBD1|TRBJ1-2|TRBV30|-
CAWSKQGGYGYTF
TGTGCCTGGAGTAAACAGGGGGGCTATGGCTACACCTTC